The clone carrying this T cell receptor (beta chain) was observed at least ten times. In germline, CDR1 is LGHDT, CDR2 YNNKEL (reference sequence). The CDR3 has 14 residues. V lost 1 base to trimming and J lost 5 bases, with 11 bases between them. Each diagnosis was grounded in clinical symptoms, serum thyroxine and TRAb, thyroid ultrasound, and orbital computed tomography. The investigators amplified TCR beta CDR3 regions from RNA transcripts. The HTBI primer set served for first-round RT-PCR of the TCR CDR3. TCRdb ran MiXCR on the multiplex PCR reads and lists one entry per CDR3 protein. Of 250,000 to 300,000 distinct CDR3 sequences in the sample, approximately 15% were seen once. The sample comes from a study of T cells in Graves' hyperthyroidism and ophthalmopathy.

The clonotype was recovered from a woman aged 60-75 years with Graves' ophthalmopathy. Sequencing used blood. The chain has TRBV3-1 and TRBJ2-5; tentatively, D is TRBD2 (7 bases). The CDR3: CASSQVRGGETQYF. The CDR3 bases are TGTGCCAGCAGCCAAGTTAGGGGGGGGGAGACCCAGTACTTC.